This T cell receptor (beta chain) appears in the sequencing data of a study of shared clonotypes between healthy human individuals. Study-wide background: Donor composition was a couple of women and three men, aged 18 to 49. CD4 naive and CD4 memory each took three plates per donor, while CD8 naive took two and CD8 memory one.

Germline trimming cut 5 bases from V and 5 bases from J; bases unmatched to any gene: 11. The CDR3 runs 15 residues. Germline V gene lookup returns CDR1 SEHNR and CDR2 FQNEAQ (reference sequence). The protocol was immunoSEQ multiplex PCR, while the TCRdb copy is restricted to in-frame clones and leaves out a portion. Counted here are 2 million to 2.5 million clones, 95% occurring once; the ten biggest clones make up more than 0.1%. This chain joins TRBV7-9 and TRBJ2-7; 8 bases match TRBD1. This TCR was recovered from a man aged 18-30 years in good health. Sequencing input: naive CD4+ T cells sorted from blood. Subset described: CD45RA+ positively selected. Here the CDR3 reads CASSIDRGSFNEQYF. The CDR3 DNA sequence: TGTGCCAGCAGCATCGACAGGGGTTCATTTAACGAGCAGTACTTC.